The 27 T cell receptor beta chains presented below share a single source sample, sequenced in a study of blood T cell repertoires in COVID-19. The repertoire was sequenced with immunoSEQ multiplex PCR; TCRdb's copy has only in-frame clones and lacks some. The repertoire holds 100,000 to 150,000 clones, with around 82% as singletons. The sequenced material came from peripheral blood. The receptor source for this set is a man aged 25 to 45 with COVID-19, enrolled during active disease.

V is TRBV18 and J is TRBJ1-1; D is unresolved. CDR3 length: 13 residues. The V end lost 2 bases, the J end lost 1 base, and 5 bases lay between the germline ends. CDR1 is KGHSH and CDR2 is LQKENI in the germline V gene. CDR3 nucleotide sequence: TGTGCCAGCTCACCAGAGGGGAACACTGAAGCTTTCTTT. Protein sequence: CASSPEGNTEAFF.

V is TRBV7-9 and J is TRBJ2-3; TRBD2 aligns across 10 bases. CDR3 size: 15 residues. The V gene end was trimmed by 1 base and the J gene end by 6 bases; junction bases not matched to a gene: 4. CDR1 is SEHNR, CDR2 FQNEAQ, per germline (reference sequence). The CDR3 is CASSLGLAGADTQYF. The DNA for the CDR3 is TGTGCCAGCAGCTTAGGACTAGCGGGCGCTGATACGCAGTATTTT.

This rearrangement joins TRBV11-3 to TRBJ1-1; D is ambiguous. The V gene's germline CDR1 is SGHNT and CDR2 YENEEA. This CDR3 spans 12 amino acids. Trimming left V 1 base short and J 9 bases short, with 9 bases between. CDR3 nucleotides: TGTGCCAGCAGCTTAGGGGCAGATAAAGCTTTCTTT. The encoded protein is CASSLGADKAFF.

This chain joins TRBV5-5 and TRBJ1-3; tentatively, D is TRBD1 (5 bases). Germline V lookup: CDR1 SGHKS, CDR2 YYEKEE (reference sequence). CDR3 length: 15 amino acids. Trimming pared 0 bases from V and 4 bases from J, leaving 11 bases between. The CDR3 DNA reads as TGTGCCAGCAGCTTGGAAAGGGGCGCCGGAAACACCATATATTTT. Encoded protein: CASSLERGAGNTIYF.

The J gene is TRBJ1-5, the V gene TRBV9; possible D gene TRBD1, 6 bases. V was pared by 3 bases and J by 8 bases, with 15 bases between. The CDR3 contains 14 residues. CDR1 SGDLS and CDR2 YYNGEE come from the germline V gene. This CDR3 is CASSGEGESKPQHF. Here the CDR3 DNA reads TGTGCCAGCAGCGGGGAGGGGGAATCGAAGCCCCAGCATTTT.

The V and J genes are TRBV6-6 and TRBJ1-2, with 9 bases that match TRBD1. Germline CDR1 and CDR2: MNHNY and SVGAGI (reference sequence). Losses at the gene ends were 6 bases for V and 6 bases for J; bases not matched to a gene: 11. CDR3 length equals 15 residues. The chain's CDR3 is CASSLTGGEFHGYTF. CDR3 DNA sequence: TGTGCCAGCAGCCTTACAGGGGGCGAGTTCCATGGCTACACCTTC.

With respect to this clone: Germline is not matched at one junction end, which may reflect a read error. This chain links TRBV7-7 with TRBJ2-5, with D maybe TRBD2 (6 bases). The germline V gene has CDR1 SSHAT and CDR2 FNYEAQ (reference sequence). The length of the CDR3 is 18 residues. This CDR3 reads CASSPSSSGGWAQETQYF. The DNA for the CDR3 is TGTGCTAGCAGCCCGAGCTCGTCCGGGGGTTGGGCTCAAGAGACCCAGTACTTC. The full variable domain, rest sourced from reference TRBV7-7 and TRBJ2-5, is GAGVSQSPRYKVTKRGQDVTLRCDPISSHATLYWYQQALGQGPEFLTYFNYEAQPDKSGLPSDRFSAERPEGSISTLTIQRTEQRDSAMYRCASSPSSSGGWAQETQYFGPGTRLLVL.

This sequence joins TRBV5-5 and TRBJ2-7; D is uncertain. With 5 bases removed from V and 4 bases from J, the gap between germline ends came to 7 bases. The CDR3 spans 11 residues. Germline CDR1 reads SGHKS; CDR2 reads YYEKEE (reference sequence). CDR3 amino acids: CASRSAYEQYF. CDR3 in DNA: TGTGCCAGCAGGAGCGCATACGAGCAGTACTTC.

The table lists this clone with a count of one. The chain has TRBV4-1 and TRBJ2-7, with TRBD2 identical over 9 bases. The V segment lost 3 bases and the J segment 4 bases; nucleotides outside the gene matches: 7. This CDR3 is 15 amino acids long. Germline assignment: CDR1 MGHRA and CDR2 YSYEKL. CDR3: CASSHTASGIYEQYF. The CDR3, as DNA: TGCGCCAGCAGCCATACGGCTAGCGGGATTTACGAGCAGTACTTC.

DNA of the CDR3: TGTGCCAGCAGCTCGCAACAGGCCTACTATGGCTACACCTTC. Translating gives CASSSQQAYYGYTF. This chain joins TRBV7-9 and TRBJ1-2; the D gene is possibly TRBD1 (5 bases). Germline CDR1 reads SEHNR; CDR2 reads FQNEAQ (reference sequence). CDR3 length equals 14 residues. V shed 4 bases and J shed 3 bases, with 12 bases lying between them. The complete variable domain, with remaining parts taken from reference TRBV7-9 and TRBJ1-2, reads DTGVSQNPRHKITKRGQNVTFRCDPISEHNRLYWYRQTLGQGPEFLTYFQNEAQLEKSRLLSDRFSAERPKGSFSTLEIQRTEQGDSAMYLCASSSQQAYYGYTFGSGTRLTVV.

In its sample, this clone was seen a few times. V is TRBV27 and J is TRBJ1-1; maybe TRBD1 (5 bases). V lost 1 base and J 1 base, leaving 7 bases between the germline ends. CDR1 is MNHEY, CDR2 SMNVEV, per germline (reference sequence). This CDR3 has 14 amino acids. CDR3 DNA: TGTGCCAGCAGTTTATGGGGGGAGAACACTGAAGCTTTCTTT. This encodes CASSLWGENTEAFF.

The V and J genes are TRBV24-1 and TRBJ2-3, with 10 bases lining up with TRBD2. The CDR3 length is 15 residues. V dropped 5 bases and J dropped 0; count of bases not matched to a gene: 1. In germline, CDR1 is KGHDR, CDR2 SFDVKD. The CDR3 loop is CATSVTSGSTDTQYF. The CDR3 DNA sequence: TGTGCCACCAGTGTGACTAGCGGGAGCACAGATACGCAGTATTTT.

The CDR3 DNA sequence: TGTGCCAGCAGTCCGGACAGGACCCCACACTATGGCTACACCTTC. Its translation is CASSPDRTPHYGYTF. V gene TRBV2 combines with J gene TRBJ1-2, with 7 positions matching TRBD1. Germline V lookup: CDR1 SNHLY, CDR2 FYNNEI. Losses at the gene ends were 5 bases for V and 3 bases for J; bases not matched to a gene: 9. This CDR3 is built from 15 residues.

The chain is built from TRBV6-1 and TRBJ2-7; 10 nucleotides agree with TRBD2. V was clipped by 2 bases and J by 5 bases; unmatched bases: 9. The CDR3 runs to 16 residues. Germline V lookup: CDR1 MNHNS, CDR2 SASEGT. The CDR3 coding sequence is TGTGCCAGCAGTGAAAATTGGAGCGGGGGGGTCCACGAGCAGTACTTC. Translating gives CASSENWSGGVHEQYF.

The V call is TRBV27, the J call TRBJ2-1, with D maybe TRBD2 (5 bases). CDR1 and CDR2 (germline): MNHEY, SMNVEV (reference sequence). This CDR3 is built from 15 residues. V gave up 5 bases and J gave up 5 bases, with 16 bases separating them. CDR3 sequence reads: CASSPWTLGDNEQFF. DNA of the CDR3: TGTGCCAGCAGTCCTTGGACTTTGGGAGACAATGAGCAGTTCTTC.

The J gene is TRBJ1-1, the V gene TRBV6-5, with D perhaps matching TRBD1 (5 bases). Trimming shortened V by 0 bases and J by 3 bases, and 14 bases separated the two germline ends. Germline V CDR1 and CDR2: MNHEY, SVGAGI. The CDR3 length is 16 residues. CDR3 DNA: TGTGCCAGCAGTTACTCGTCTCTAGGGGAGGACACTGAAGCTTTCTTT. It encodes CASSYSSLGEDTEAFF.

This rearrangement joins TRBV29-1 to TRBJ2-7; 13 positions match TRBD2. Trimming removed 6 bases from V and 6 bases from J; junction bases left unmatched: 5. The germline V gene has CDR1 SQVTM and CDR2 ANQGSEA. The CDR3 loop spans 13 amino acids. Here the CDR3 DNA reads TGCAGCGTCATACTAGCGGGAGGGTTCGAGCAGTACTTC. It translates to CSVILAGGFEQYF.

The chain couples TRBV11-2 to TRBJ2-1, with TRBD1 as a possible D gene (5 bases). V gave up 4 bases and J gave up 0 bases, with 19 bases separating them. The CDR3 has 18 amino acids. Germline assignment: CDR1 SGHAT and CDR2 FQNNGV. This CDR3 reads CASSSPRVGASSYNEQFF. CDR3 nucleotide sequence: TGTGCCAGCAGCTCCCCCCGAGTAGGGGCCAGCTCCTACAATGAGCAGTTCTTC.

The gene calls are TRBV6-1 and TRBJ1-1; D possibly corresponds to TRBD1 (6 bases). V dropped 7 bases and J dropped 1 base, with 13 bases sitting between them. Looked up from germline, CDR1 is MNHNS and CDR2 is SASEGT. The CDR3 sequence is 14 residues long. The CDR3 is CASTQGRRNTEAFF. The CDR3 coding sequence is TGTGCCAGCACCCAGGGGAGAAGGAACACTGAAGCTTTCTTT.

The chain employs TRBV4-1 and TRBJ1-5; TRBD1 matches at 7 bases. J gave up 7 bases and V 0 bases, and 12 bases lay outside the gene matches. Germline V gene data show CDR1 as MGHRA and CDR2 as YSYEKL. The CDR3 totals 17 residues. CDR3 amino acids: CASSQERATGDRQPQHF. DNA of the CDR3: TGCGCCAGCAGCCAAGAAAGGGCAACAGGGGACAGACAGCCCCAGCATTTT.

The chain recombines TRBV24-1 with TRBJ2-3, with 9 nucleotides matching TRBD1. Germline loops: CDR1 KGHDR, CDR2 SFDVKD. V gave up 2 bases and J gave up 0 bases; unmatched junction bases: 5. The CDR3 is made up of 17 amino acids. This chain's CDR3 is CATSDSGQGWSTDTQYF. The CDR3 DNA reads TGTGCCACCAGTGATTCGGGACAGGGATGGAGCACAGATACGCAGTATTTT.

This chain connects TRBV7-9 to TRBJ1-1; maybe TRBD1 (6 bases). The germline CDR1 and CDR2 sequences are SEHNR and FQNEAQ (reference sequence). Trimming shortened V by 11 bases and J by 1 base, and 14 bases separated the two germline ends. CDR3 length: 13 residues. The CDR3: CAVKTGSNTEAFF. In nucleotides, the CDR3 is TGTGCCGTTAAGACAGGCTCGAACACTGAAGCTTTCTTT.

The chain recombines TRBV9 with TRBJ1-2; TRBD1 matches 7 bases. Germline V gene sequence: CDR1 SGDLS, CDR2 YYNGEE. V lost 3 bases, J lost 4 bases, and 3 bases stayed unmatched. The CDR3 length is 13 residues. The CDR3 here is CASSGGQFYGYTF. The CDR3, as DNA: TGTGCCAGCAGCGGGGGACAGTTCTATGGCTACACCTTC.

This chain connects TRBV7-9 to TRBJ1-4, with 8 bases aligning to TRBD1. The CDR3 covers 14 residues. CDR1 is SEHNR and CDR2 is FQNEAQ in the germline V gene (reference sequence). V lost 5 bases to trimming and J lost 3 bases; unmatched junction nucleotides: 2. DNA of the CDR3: TGTGCCAGCAGCCCGGGACAGGCTAATGAAAAACTGTTTTTT. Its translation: CASSPGQANEKLFF.

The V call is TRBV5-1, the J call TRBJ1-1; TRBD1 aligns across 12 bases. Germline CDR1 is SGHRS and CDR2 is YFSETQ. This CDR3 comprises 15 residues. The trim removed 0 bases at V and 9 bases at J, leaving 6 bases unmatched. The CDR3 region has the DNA TGCGCCAGCAGCTTGGCCATCGGGACAGGGGGCCAAGCTTTCTTT. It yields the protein CASSLAIGTGGQAFF. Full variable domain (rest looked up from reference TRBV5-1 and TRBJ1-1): KAGVTQTPRYLIKTRGQQVTLSCSPISGHRSVSWYQQTPGQGLQFLFEYFSETQRNKGNFPGRFSGRQFSNSRSEMNVSTLELGDSALYLCASSLAIGTGGQAFFGQGTRLTVV.

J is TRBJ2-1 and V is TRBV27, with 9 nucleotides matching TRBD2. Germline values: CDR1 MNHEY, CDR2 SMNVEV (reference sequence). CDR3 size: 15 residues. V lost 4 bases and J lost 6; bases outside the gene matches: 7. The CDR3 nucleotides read TGTGCCAGCAGTTGGGCTAGCGGGACGATCAATGAGCAGTTCTTC. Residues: CASSWASGTINEQFF.

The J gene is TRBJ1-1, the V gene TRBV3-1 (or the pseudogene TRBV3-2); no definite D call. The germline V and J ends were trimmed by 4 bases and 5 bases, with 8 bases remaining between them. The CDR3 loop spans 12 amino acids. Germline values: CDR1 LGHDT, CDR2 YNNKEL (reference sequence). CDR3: CASSRAGTEAFF. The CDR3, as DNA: TGTGCCAGCAGCCGAGCCGGGACTGAAGCTTTCTTT.